The 3 T cell receptor beta chains given below trace back to one sample, sequenced in a study of blood T cells in healthy people across ages. Using a J-beta primer mix together with a sample-barcoded 5' primer, a second PCR was run for roughly 6 to 11 cycles. TCRdb ran MiXCR on the 5' RACE reads and lists one entry per CDR3 protein. The data show about 1.4 million distinct CDR3 sequences, around 59% seen once. What was sequenced was blood. These receptors all come from a man aged 18 to 30 in good health.

The V gene is TRBV7-2, the J gene TRBJ2-7; D possibly uses TRBD1 or TRBD2 (5 bases each). The CDR3 covers 15 residues. Germline CDR1 and CDR2: SGHTA and FQGNSA. Trimming pared 4 bases from V and 0 bases from J, leaving 13 bases between. The CDR3 loop reads CASSSLRDHSYEQYF. Written as DNA, the CDR3 is TGTGCCAGCAGCTCCCTCCGGGACCACTCCTACGAGCAGTACTTC.

This clonotype has a single count. The chain uses TRBV4-1 and TRBJ2-1, with D maybe TRBD2 (6 bases). The J call is doubtful: the DNA matches TRBJ2-7 better. The CDR3 spans 15 residues. In germline, CDR1 is MGHRA, CDR2 YSYEKL. The CDR3 nucleotides read TGCGCCAGCAGCCAAGTACTCCGTCCGGGGGACGAGCAGTACTTC. This encodes CASSQVLRPGDEQYF.

The rearrangement links TRBV15 to TRBJ2-3; D gene uncertain. Deletions cut 1 base from V and 6 bases from J, with 8 bases between. This CDR3 has 13 residues. Germline CDR1 LNHNV, CDR2 YYDKDF (reference sequence). CDR3 bases: TGTGCCACCAGCAGAGCCTCGTCTGATACGCAGTATTTT. Protein: CATSRASSDTQYF.